A selection of T cell receptor beta chains follows, all from one sample in a study of shared clonotypes between healthy human individuals. Data came from immunoSEQ multiplex PCR; TCRdb stores just in-frame clones and leaves some out. This repertoire shows about 670,000 clones, about three quarters found once; its top ten account for approximately 1.8%. The sequenced sample consisted of memory CD4+ T cells sorted from blood. The receptors were gathered from a woman in her twenties or thirties in good health. Each CDR3 is given with its conserved first and last residue. The D gene is left open where the match is weak. The size entry is marked missing in some rows and otherwise reads once, few, many or a size class.

d_gene: TRBD1
v_gene: TRBV23-1
j_gene: TRBJ2-3
abundance: NA
CDR3nt: TGCGCCAGCAGTCACGGACAGGGGCCGGGAGATACGCAGTATTTT
CDR3aa: CASSHGQGPGDTQYF

d_gene: TRBD1
v_gene: TRBV18
j_gene: TRBJ1-1
abundance: once
CDR3nt: TGTGCCAGCTCACAGGGACAGCGTCTTGAAGCTTTCTTT
CDR3aa: CASSQGQRLEAFF

d_gene: NA
v_gene: TRBV30
j_gene: TRBJ2-2
abundance: NA
CDR3nt: TGTGCCTGGAGTGTACCTGGGTACACCGGGGAGCTGTTTTTT
CDR3aa: CAWSVPGYTGELFF

d_gene: NA
v_gene: TRBV28
j_gene: TRBJ1-2
abundance: once
CDR3nt: TGTGCCAGCAGTTTCGTTTCAGGGACGAGGAATGGCTACACCTTC
CDR3aa: CASSFVSGTRNGYTF

d_gene: TRBD1
v_gene: TRBV2
j_gene: TRBJ1-1
abundance: NA
CDR3nt: TGTGCCAGCAGTGGACAGGGGGTAATGAACACTGAAGCTTTCTTT
CDR3aa: CASSGQGVMNTEAFF

d_gene: TRBD2
v_gene: TRBV29-1
j_gene: TRBJ2-3
abundance: NA
CDR3nt: TGCAGCGTTGAAGTGGGGACTAGCTTGTCAGATACGCAGTATTTT
CDR3aa: CSVEVGTSLSDTQYF

d_gene: NA
v_gene: TRBV5-1
j_gene: TRBJ2-2
abundance: NA
CDR3nt: TGCGCCAGCAGCCTGATAGTTACGGACAGCTACACCGGGGAGCTGTTTTTT
CDR3aa: CASSLIVTDSYTGELFF

d_gene: NA
v_gene: TRBV2
j_gene: TRBJ2-1
abundance: NA
CDR3nt: TGTGCCAGCAGTCCCCGGGACATCTCATACAATGAGCAGTTCTTC
CDR3aa: CASSPRDISYNEQFF

d_gene: TRBD2
v_gene: TRBV28
j_gene: TRBJ2-1
abundance: NA
CDR3nt: TGTGCCAGCAAAGGAGGGGCGGGAGGGGCCTACAATGAGCAGTTCTTC
CDR3aa: CASKGGAGGAYNEQFF

d_gene: TRBD2
v_gene: TRBV5-4
j_gene: TRBJ2-1
abundance: NA
CDR3nt: TGTGCCAGCAGCTTGGATAGCGGGACATACAATGAGCAGTTCTTC
CDR3aa: CASSLDSGTYNEQFF

d_gene: TRBD1
v_gene: TRBV19
j_gene: TRBJ1-5
abundance: NA
CDR3nt: TGTGCCAGTAGGGAGACAGGGTTTGGCAATCAGCCCCAGCATTTT
CDR3aa: CASRETGFGNQPQHF

d_gene: NA
v_gene: TRBV5-6
j_gene: TRBJ1-1
abundance: NA
CDR3nt: TGTGCCAGCGGAAGGGAATTCGCGGGAACTGAAGCTTTCTTT
CDR3aa: CASGREFAGTEAFF

d_gene: TRBD2
v_gene: TRBV5-4
j_gene: TRBJ2-3
abundance: NA
CDR3nt: TGTGCCAGCAGCTTGTGGCGAGGGAGGGAGTTCCAGTATTTT
CDR3aa: CASSLWRGREFQYF

d_gene: NA
v_gene: TRBV4-1
j_gene: TRBJ2-5
abundance: NA
CDR3nt: TGCGCCAGCAGCCGCTACGGACAGAAACAAGAGACCCAGTACTTC
CDR3aa: CASSRYGQKQETQYF

d_gene: NA
v_gene: TRBV2
j_gene: TRBJ1-1
abundance: NA
CDR3nt: TGTGCCAGCAGCCCCGGTCACACTGAAGCTTTCTTT
CDR3aa: CASSPGHTEAFF

d_gene: NA
v_gene: TRBV7-9
j_gene: TRBJ2-5
abundance: NA
CDR3nt: TGTGCCAGCAGCTTAGTAGCTTACCAAGAGACCCAGTACTTC
CDR3aa: CASSLVAYQETQYF

d_gene: NA
v_gene: TRBV7-8
j_gene: TRBJ2-7
abundance: NA
CDR3nt: TGTGCCAGCAGCCTCTGGGCCTACGAGCAGTACTTC
CDR3aa: CASSLWAYEQYF

d_gene: NA
v_gene: TRBV6-6
j_gene: TRBJ1-2
abundance: NA
CDR3nt: TGTGCCAGCAATGAACGGAGTACAGTTTCCTATGGCTACACCTTC
CDR3aa: CASNERSTVSYGYTF

d_gene: TRBD1
v_gene: TRBV11-2
j_gene: TRBJ2-7
abundance: once
CDR3nt: TGTGCCAGCAGCCAGGGACAGGTCTACGAGCAGTACTTC
CDR3aa: CASSQGQVYEQYF

d_gene: NA
v_gene: TRBV7-2
j_gene: TRBJ2-3
abundance: NA
CDR3nt: TGTGCCAGCAGCTTTCCCGAAAGGGATCTCACAGATACGCAGTATTTT
CDR3aa: CASSFPERDLTDTQYF

d_gene: NA
v_gene: TRBV6-5
j_gene: TRBJ2-3
abundance: NA
CDR3nt: TGTGCCAGCAGTTACGGGAGTACGCAGTATTTT
CDR3aa: CASSYGSTQYF

d_gene: TRBD2
v_gene: TRBV5-1
j_gene: TRBJ2-1
abundance: NA
CDR3nt: TGCGCCAGCAGCTTGGTTCCAGCGGGAGGTTTGCTGGCCGTAGATGAGCAGTTCTTC
CDR3aa: CASSLVPAGGLLAVDEQFF

d_gene: NA
v_gene: TRBV19
j_gene: TRBJ2-1
abundance: few
CDR3nt: TGTGCCAGTAGTATTCTAGGCGATACTCAAATAGGGAATGAGCAGTTCTTC
CDR3aa: CASSILGDTQIGNEQFF

d_gene: NA
v_gene: TRBV18
j_gene: TRBJ2-3
abundance: few
CDR3nt: TGTGCCAGCTCACCACTAATCGGAGGGCGCGATACGCAGTATTTT
CDR3aa: CASSPLIGGRDTQYF

d_gene: NA
v_gene: TRBV7-2
j_gene: TRBJ1-2
abundance: NA
CDR3nt: TGTGCCAGCAGCTTAGTGCGCAGAGGAAATGGCTACACCTTC
CDR3aa: CASSLVRRGNGYTF

d_gene: NA
v_gene: TRBV15
j_gene: TRBJ1-3
abundance: NA
CDR3nt: TGTGCCACCAGCAGAGACACCAGTGGTGGAAACACCATATATTTT
CDR3aa: CATSRDTSGGNTIYF

d_gene: TRBD1
v_gene: TRBV25-1
j_gene: TRBJ2-7
abundance: NA
CDR3nt: TGTGCCAGCAGTGAATCCCTCGGGACAGCCTCCTACGAGCAGTACTTC
CDR3aa: CASSESLGTASYEQYF

d_gene: TRBD1
v_gene: TRBV7-9
j_gene: TRBJ2-4
abundance: NA
CDR3nt: TGTGCCAGCAGCTTAATGGGGGACAGAATCCTAGCCAAAAACATTCAGTACTTC
CDR3aa: CASSLMGDRILAKNIQYF

d_gene: NA
v_gene: TRBV30
j_gene: TRBJ2-7
abundance: NA
CDR3nt: TGTGCCTGGGACGCCTCACTCGGGGACGGCGAGCAGTACTTC
CDR3aa: CAWDASLGDGEQYF

d_gene: TRBD2
v_gene: TRBV5-6
j_gene: TRBJ2-3
abundance: NA
CDR3nt: TGTGCCAGCAGCTTGGGACTAGCGGGAGTCGGAGATACGCAGTATTTT
CDR3aa: CASSLGLAGVGDTQYF

d_gene: NA
v_gene: TRBV6-1
j_gene: TRBJ1-4
abundance: NA
CDR3nt: TGTGCCATCCAACCCAGGGCCACTAATGAAAAACTGTTTTTT
CDR3aa: CAIQPRATNEKLFF

d_gene: NA
v_gene: TRBV6-4
j_gene: TRBJ1-1
abundance: NA
CDR3nt: TGTGCCAGCAGAGATTTCTTAGGGGGCACTGAAGCTTTCTTT
CDR3aa: CASRDFLGGTEAFF

d_gene: NA
v_gene: TRBV19
j_gene: TRBJ2-2
abundance: NA
CDR3nt: TGTGCCAGTAGCCCCATAGGGTCCGGGGAGCTGTTTTTT
CDR3aa: CASSPIGSGELFF

d_gene: NA
v_gene: TRBV20-1
j_gene: TRBJ2-5
abundance: once
CDR3nt: TGCAGTGCTATCCAAGAGACCCAGTACTTC
CDR3aa: CSAIQETQYF

d_gene: TRBD2
v_gene: TRBV9
j_gene: TRBJ2-2
abundance: NA
CDR3nt: TGTGCCAGCAGCAGGGTCAGCGGGAGTCGGAACACCGGGGAGCTGTTTTTT
CDR3aa: CASSRVSGSRNTGELFF

d_gene: NA
v_gene: TRBV6-1
j_gene: TRBJ1-2
abundance: NA
CDR3nt: TGTGCCACCCGGACAGAAATAACTAGGGGCTACACCTTC
CDR3aa: CATRTEITRGYTF

d_gene: NA
v_gene: TRBV28
j_gene: TRBJ2-7
abundance: once
CDR3nt: TGTGCCAGCAGTTTACCCCCGACAGGTTGGTACTTC
CDR3aa: CASSLPPTGWYF

d_gene: TRBD1
v_gene: TRBV7-9
j_gene: TRBJ2-7
abundance: NA
CDR3nt: TGTGCCAGCAGCTCCGGGACAGGGACGACCTACGAGCAGTACTTC
CDR3aa: CASSSGTGTTYEQYF

d_gene: NA
v_gene: TRBV19
j_gene: TRBJ1-1
abundance: NA
CDR3nt: TGTGCCACACTACGTCAGGACTACACTGAAGCTTTCTTT
CDR3aa: CATLRQDYTEAFF

d_gene: TRBD1
v_gene: TRBV6-6
j_gene: TRBJ1-5
abundance: many
CDR3nt: TGTGCCAGCAGTCGACAGGGGGCGTCCGGTCAGCCCCAGCATTTT
CDR3aa: CASSRQGASGQPQHF

d_gene: NA
v_gene: TRBV2
j_gene: TRBJ1-5
abundance: NA
CDR3nt: TGTGCCAGCAGTGAACGGGTGACGAGCAATCAGCCCCAGCATTTT
CDR3aa: CASSERVTSNQPQHF

d_gene: TRBD1
v_gene: TRBV7-9
j_gene: TRBJ2-1
abundance: few
CDR3nt: TGTGCCAGCAGCGCACAGTGGACAGGGTCGGGAAATGAGCAGTTCTTC
CDR3aa: CASSAQWTGSGNEQFF

d_gene: TRBD2
v_gene: TRBV18
j_gene: TRBJ2-7
abundance: NA
CDR3nt: TGTGCCAGCTCACCCACGACTAGCGGGAGACCGGGTGAGCAGTACTTC
CDR3aa: CASSPTTSGRPGEQYF

d_gene: NA
v_gene: TRBV20-1
j_gene: TRBJ2-2
abundance: NA
CDR3nt: TGCAGTGCACCAGGGTCCGGGGAGCTGTTTTTT
CDR3aa: CSAPGSGELFF

d_gene: NA
v_gene: TRBV7-6
j_gene: TRBJ1-1
abundance: NA
CDR3nt: TGTGCCAGCAGCTTAGGTGCCGAACCCACTGAAGCTTTCTTT
CDR3aa: CASSLGAEPTEAFF

d_gene: NA
v_gene: TRBV5-1
j_gene: TRBJ2-7
abundance: NA
CDR3nt: TGCGCCAGCAGCTTGAGCTCAAGCTCCGATAACGAGCAGTACTTC
CDR3aa: CASSLSSSSDNEQYF

d_gene: NA
v_gene: TRBV5-1
j_gene: TRBJ2-7
abundance: NA
CDR3nt: TGCGCCAGCAGCTCCGGTCAGGGCTTCTCCTACGAGCAGTACTTC
CDR3aa: CASSSGQGFSYEQYF

d_gene: NA
v_gene: TRBV30
j_gene: TRBJ2-7
abundance: NA
CDR3nt: TGTGCCTGGAGGGCTAGCTTCTACGAGCAGTACTTC
CDR3aa: CAWRASFYEQYF

d_gene: TRBD2
v_gene: TRBV7-9
j_gene: TRBJ2-7
abundance: NA
CDR3nt: TGTGCCAGCAGCCCCGGGGGACTAGCGGGAGGCGAGCAGTACTTC
CDR3aa: CASSPGGLAGGEQYF

d_gene: TRBD1
v_gene: TRBV28
j_gene: TRBJ1-2
abundance: NA
CDR3nt: TGTGCCAGCAGTAGGGCCGGGACAGGGATCGTTAGCTATGGCTACACCTTC
CDR3aa: CASSRAGTGIVSYGYTF

d_gene: NA
v_gene: TRBV7-9
j_gene: TRBJ2-2
abundance: NA
CDR3nt: TGTGCCAGCAGCCCGCGGCTAGTTGTCGGGGAGCTGTTTTTT
CDR3aa: CASSPRLVVGELFF

d_gene: TRBD2
v_gene: TRBV4-1
j_gene: TRBJ2-5
abundance: NA
CDR3nt: TGCGCCAGCAGCCGCCACGACTCAAAGCGGGGTAGAGGTGGGCAAGAGACCCAGTACTTC
CDR3aa: CASSRHDSKRGRGGQETQYF

d_gene: TRBD2
v_gene: TRBV4-1
j_gene: TRBJ2-1
abundance: NA
CDR3nt: TGCGCCAGCAGTCAACTAGCGGGGTACAATGAGCAGTTCTTC
CDR3aa: CASSQLAGYNEQFF